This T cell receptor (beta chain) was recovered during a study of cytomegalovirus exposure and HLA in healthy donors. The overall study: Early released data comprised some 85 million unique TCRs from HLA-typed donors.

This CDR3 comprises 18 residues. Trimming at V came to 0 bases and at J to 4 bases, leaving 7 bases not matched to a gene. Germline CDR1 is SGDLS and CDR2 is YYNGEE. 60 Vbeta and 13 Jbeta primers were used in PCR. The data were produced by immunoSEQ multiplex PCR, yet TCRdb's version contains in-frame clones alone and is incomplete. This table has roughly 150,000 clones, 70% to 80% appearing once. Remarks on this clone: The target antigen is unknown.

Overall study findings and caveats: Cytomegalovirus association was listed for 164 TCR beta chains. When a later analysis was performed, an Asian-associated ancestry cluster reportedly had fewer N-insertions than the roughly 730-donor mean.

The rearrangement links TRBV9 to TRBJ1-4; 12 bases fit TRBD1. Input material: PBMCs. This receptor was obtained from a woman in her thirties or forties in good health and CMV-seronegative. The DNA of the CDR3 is TGTGCCAGCAGCGTAGAGGGGACAGGGGGCGCTGGTAATGAAAAACTGTTTTTT. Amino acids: CASSVEGTGGAGNEKLFF.